Listed below are T cell receptor beta chains from one sample, sequenced in a study of CD4 and CD8 cells across lung adenocarcinoma regions. MiXCR was run by TCRdb on the PCR reads, yielding one entry per CDR3 protein. The sample contains about 7,600 distinct CDR3 sequences, 45% to 50% of which appear only once. Specimen: CD8+ T cells from the center of a lung tumor. These receptors were taken from a male donor with lung adenocarcinoma. The CD4 and CD8 labels of this study may be unreliable. Each CDR3 is given with its conserved first and last residue. A D gene is named only where the DNA matches it firmly. Rows give clone size only sometimes, using once, few, many, or a class for an expanded clone.

few,TRBV14,TRBJ2-1,.,CASSQGGFLVGKWEQFF,TGTGCCAGCAGCCAAGGGGGCTTTCTAGTAGGAAAATGGGAGCAGTTCTTC
.,TRBV6-1,TRBJ2-6,.,CASSEGDSGANVLTF,TGTGCCAGCAGTGAAGGCGATTCTGGGGCCAACGTCCTGACTTTC
.,TRBV7-2,TRBJ2-1,TRBD2,CASNTGLAGYNEQFF,TGTGCCAGCAACACGGGACTAGCGGGTTACAATGAGCAGTTCTTC
once,TRBV28,TRBJ2-1,TRBD2,CASSLAGGPSREQFF,TGTGCCAGCAGTCTAGCGGGAGGCCCGAGTAGGGAGCAGTTCTTC
once,TRBV6-1,TRBJ2-1,TRBD1,CASSEHGTVILYEQFF,TGTGCCAGCAGTGAACACGGGACAGTTATCCTCTATGAGCAGTTCTTC
.,TRBV4-1,TRBJ2-7,TRBD2,CASSQDLLAGGPSYEQYF,TGCGCCAGCAGCCAAGATCTACTAGCGGGAGGACCCTCCTACGAGCAGTACTTC
once,TRBV6-1,TRBJ2-4,.,CASSGVRAQNIQYF,TGTGCCAGCAGCGGGGTCCGAGCCCAAAACATTCAGTACTTC
.,TRBV30,TRBJ2-2,.,CAWGKDSYTGELFF,TGTGCCTGGGGGAAGGACTCCTACACCGGGGAGCTGTTTTTT
medium-sized,TRBV6-6,TRBJ2-1,.,CASIRDSGFYNEQFF,TGTGCCAGCATCCGGGACTCCGGATTTTACAATGAGCAGTTCTTC
.,TRBV5-1,TRBJ1-4,.,CASSLAGATNEKLFF,TGCGCCAGCAGCTTGGCGGGGGCCACTAATGAAAAACTGTTTTTT
many,TRBV10-2,TRBJ2-5,TRBD2,CASSDPGTSLETQYF,TGCGCCAGCAGTGACCCCGGGACTAGCTTAGAGACCCAGTACTTC
.,TRBV27,TRBJ2-5,TRBD2,CASSSAGSGVQETQYF,TGTGCCAGCAGTTCCGCCGGGAGCGGGGTCCAAGAGACCCAGTACTTC
few,TRBV6-1,TRBJ2-4,TRBD2,CASSEYWTSKVQYF,TGTGCCAGCAGTGAATATTGGACTAGTAAGGTTCAGTACTTC
once,TRBV6-4,TRBJ2-3,.,CATGLRVKDTQYF,TGTGCCACGGGTCTGCGGGTCAAAGATACGCAGTATTTT
.,TRBV10-3,TRBJ2-7,.,CAISGGASSYEQYF,TGTGCCATCAGTGGGGGGGCGAGCTCCTACGAGCAGTACTTC
few,TRBV20-1,TRBJ2-3,TRBD2,CSAPLAGGPDTQYF,TGCAGTGCCCCACTAGCGGGGGGGCCTGATACGCAGTATTTT
.,TRBV6-5,TRBJ2-6,.,CASSYVGKGASGGANVLTF,TGTGCCAGCAGTTACGTGGGAAAAGGAGCCTCCGGAGGGGCCAACGTCCTGACTTTC
.,TRBV6-1,TRBJ1-2,.,CASVMGRVDGYTF,TGTGCCAGCGTCATGGGCAGGGTAGATGGCTACACCTTC
few,TRBV6-1,TRBJ2-5,.,CASSPQRGDPETQYF,TGTGCCAGCAGCCCACAGCGTGGGGACCCGGAGACCCAGTACTTC
.,TRBV10-1,TRBJ2-5,.,CASSDSREQETQYF,TGCGCCAGCAGTGACTCCCGGGAGCAAGAGACCCAGTACTTC
few,TRBV7-2,TRBJ1-1,.,CASSLVGHTEAFF,TGTGCCAGCAGCTTAGTGGGGCACACTGAAGCTTTCTTT
many,TRBV6-1,TRBJ2-2,.,CASLDRPSLAVVTGELFF,TGTGCCAGCCTCGACAGGCCTTCTCTAGCGGTTGTGACCGGGGAGCTGTTTTTT
once,TRBV6-5,TRBJ2-7,.,CASINEEQVSYEQYF,TGTGCCAGCATTAACGAAGAGCAAGTATCCTACGAGCAGTACTTC
medium-sized,TRBV6-5,TRBJ2-1,.,CASSLNHGKGSNEQFF,TGTGCCAGCAGTTTAAATCATGGTAAGGGGTCGAATGAGCAGTTCTTC
.,TRBV10-3,TRBJ2-7,.,CAISESGAKFESYEQYF,TGTGCCATCAGTGAGTCTGGGGCAAAGTTCGAGTCCTACGAGCAGTACTTC
.,TRBV7-8,TRBJ2-6,.,CASSSRTTAGANVLTF,TGTGCCAGCAGCTCCCGTACGACTGCTGGGGCCAACGTCCTGACTTTC
many,TRBV7-2,TRBJ2-3,.,CASSLGPNPADTQYF,TGTGCCAGCAGCTTAGGGCCCAACCCCGCAGATACGCAGTATTTT
many,TRBV10-1,TRBJ1-2,TRBD1,CASSESITGGVPSF,TGCGCCAGCAGTGAGTCGATTACAGGGGGAGTCCCCTCCTTC
.,TRBV7-2,TRBJ2-7,.,CASKIAVSYEQYF,TGTGCCAGCAAGATAGCGGTGTCCTACGAGCAGTACTTC
.,TRBV6-5,TRBJ2-1,.,CASSYAGGPHNEQFF,TGTGCCAGCAGTTACGCCGGGGGGCCCCACAATGAGCAGTTCTTC
once,TRBV6-1,TRBJ2-1,.,CASSRYNEQFF,TGTGCCAGCAGCCGGTACAATGAGCAGTTCTTC
few,TRBV27,TRBJ2-7,.,CASSSRREWYAEQYF,TGTGCCAGCAGTTCCCGCAGAGAGTGGTACGCGGAGCAGTACTTC
once,TRBV6-5,TRBJ2-2,.,CASSYTASTGALYF,TGTGCCAGCAGTTACACGGCGAGCACCGGGGCGCTGTATTTT
.,TRBV6-4,TRBJ2-4,.,CARGERAKNMQYF,TGTGCCAGGGGTGAGCGAGCCAAAAACATGCAGTATTTC